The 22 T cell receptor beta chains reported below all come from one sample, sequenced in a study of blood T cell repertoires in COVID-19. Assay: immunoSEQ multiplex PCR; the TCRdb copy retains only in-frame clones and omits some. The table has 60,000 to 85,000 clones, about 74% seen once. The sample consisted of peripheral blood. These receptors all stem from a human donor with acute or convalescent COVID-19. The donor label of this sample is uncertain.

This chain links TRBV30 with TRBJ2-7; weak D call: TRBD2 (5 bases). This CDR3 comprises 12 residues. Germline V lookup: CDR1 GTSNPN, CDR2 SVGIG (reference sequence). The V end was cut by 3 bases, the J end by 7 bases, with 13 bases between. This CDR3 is CAWSGGTREQYF. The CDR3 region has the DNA TGTGCCTGGAGCGGAGGCACCAGGGAGCAGTACTTC.

CDR3 protein: CASSSTSAMNIQYF. The CDR3 DNA sequence: TGTGCCAGCAGTTCGACTAGCGCGATGAACATTCAGTACTTC. This chain links TRBV28 with TRBJ2-4, with 8 bases fitting TRBD2. CDR1 is MDHEN, CDR2 SYDVKM, per germline. CDR3 length: 14 residues. V lost 4 bases and J lost 7; bases outside the gene matches: 6.

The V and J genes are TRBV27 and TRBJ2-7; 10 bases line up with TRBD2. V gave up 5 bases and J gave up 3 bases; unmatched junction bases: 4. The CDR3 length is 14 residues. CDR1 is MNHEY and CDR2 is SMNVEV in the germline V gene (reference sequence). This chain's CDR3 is CASSAGLAYYEQYF. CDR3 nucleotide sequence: TGTGCCAGCAGTGCGGGACTAGCGTACTACGAGCAGTACTTC.

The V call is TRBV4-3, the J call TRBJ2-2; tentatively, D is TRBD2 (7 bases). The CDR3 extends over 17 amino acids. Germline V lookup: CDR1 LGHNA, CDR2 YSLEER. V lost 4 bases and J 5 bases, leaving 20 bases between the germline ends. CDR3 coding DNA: TGCGCCAGCAGCCCGCAGTACGGGGGGCGATGGACCGGGGAGCTGTTTTTT. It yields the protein CASSPQYGGRWTGELFF.

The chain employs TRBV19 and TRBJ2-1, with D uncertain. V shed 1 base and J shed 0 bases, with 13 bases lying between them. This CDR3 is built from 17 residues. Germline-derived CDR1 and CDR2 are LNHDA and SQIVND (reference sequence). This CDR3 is CASSIAIVLSSYNEQFF. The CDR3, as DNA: TGTGCCAGTAGTATAGCCATCGTACTAAGCTCCTACAATGAGCAGTTCTTC.

The CDR3 region is CASSARRGDTDTQYF. The CDR3 coding sequence is TGCGCCAGCAGCGCCCGGCGGGGGGACACAGATACGCAGTATTTT. The chain links TRBV5-1 to TRBJ2-3, with TRBD2 identical over 8 bases. Per the germline V gene, CDR1 is SGHRS and CDR2 is YFSETQ. The CDR3 spans 15 residues. The V and J ends lost 4 bases and 2 bases, in that order; junction bases with no gene match: 6.

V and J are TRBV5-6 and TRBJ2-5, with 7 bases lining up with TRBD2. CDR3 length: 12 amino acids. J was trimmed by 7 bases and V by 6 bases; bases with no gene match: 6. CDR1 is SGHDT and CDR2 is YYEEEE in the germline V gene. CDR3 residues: CASTNTGGTQYF. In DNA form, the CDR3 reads TGTGCCAGCACCAACACGGGGGGGACCCAGTACTTC.

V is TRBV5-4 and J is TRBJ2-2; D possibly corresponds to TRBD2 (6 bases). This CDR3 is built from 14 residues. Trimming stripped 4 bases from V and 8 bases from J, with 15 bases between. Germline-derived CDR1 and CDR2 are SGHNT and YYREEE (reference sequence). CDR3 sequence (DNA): TGTGCCAGCAGCGTGGGAGGCGTTGTTGGGGAGCTGTTTTTT. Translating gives CASSVGGVVGELFF.

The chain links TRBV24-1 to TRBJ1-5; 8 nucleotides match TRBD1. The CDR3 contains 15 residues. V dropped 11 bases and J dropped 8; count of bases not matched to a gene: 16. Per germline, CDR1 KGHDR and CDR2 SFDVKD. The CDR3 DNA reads TGTGCCATCCTCTGGGCGGGCGACAGGGGAGAGCCCCAGCATTTT. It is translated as CAILWAGDRGEPQHF.

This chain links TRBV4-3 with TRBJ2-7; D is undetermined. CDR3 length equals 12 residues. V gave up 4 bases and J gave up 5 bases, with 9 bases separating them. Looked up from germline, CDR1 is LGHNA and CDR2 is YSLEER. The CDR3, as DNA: TGCGCCAGCAGCCGAGACTTCCACGAGCAGTACTTC. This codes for CASSRDFHEQYF.

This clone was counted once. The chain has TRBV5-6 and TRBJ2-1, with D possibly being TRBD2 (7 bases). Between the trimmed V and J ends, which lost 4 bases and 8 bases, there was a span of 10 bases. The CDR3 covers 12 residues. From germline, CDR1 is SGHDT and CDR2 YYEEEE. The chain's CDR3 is CASSRGAHEQFF. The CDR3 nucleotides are TGTGCCAGCAGCCGGGGGGCGCATGAGCAGTTCTTC.

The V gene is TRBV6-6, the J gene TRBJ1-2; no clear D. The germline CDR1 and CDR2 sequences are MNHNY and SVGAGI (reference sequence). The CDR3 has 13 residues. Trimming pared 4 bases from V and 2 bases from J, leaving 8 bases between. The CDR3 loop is CASSSVVNYGYTF. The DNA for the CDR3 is TGTGCCAGCAGTTCGGTAGTCAACTATGGCTACACCTTC.

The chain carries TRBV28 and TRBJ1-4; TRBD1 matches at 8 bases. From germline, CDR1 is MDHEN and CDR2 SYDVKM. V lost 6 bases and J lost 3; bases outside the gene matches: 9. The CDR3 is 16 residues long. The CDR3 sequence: CASSPAGGLSNEKLFF. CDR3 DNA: TGTGCCAGCAGCCCCGCAGGGGGCCTGTCTAATGAAAAACTGTTTTTT.

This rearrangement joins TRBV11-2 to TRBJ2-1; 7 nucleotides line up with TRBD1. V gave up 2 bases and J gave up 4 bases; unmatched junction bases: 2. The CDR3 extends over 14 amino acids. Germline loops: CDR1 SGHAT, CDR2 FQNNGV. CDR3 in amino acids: CASSLQQGYNEQFF. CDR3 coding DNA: TGTGCCAGCAGCTTACAACAGGGGTACAATGAGCAGTTCTTC.

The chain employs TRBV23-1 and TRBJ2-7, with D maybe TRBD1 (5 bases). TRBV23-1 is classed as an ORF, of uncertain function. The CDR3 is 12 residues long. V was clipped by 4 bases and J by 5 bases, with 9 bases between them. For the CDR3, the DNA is TGCGCCAGCAGTCTCCGACAGAACGAGCAGTACGTC. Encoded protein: CASSLRQNEQYV.

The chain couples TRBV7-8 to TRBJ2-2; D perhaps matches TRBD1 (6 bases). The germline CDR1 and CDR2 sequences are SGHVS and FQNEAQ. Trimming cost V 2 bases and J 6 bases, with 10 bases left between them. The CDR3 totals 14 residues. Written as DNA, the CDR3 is TGTGCCAGCAGCTTAACTGAGGGGGCCGGGGAGCTGTTTTTT. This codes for CASSLTEGAGELFF.

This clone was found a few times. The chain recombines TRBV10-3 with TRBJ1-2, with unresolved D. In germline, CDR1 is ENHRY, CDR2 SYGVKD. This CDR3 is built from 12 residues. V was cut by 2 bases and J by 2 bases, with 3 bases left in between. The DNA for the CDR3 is TGTGCCATCAGTGAGGGCAACTATGGCTACACCTTC. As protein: CAISEGNYGYTF.

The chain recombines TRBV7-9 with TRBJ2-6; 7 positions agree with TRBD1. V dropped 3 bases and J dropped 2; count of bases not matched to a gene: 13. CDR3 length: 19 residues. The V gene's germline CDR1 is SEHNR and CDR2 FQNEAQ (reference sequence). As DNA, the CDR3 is TGTGCCAGCAGCTTGGGGAACAGGGGCGTCGGTGCTGGGGCCAACGTCCTGACTTTC. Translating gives CASSLGNRGVGAGANVLTF. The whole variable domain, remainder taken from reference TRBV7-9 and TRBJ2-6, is DTGVSQNPRHKITKRGQNVTFRCDPISEHNRLYWYRQTLGQGPEFLTYFQNEAQLEKSRLLSDRFSAERPKGSFSTLEIQRTEQGDSAMYLCASSLGNRGVGAGANVLTFGAGSRLTVL.

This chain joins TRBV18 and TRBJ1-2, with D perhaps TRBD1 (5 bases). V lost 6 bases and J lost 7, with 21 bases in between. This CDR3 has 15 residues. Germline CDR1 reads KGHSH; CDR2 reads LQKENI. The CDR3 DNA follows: TGTGCCAGCTCCACAGAGACAGCTTCCCACTCTGGCTACACCTTC. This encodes CASSTETASHSGYTF.

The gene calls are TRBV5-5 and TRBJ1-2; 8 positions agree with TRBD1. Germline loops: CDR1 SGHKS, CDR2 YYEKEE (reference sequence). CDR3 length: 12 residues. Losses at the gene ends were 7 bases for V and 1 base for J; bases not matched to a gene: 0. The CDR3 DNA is TGTGCCAGCGGACAGGGTAACTATGGCTACACCTTC. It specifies CASGQGNYGYTF.

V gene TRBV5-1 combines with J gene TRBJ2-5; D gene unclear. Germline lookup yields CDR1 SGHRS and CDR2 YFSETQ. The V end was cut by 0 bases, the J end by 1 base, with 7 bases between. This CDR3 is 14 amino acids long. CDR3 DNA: TGCGCCAGCAGCTTGGGAGGAGTCCAAGAGACCCAGTACTTC. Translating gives CASSLGGVQETQYF.

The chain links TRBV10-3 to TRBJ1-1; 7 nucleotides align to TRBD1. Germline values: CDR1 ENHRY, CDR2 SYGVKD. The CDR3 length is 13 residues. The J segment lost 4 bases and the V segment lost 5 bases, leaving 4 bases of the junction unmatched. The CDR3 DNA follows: TGTGCCATCAGTAAGGGGGCTGGCACTGAAGCTTTCTTT. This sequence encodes CAISKGAGTEAFF.